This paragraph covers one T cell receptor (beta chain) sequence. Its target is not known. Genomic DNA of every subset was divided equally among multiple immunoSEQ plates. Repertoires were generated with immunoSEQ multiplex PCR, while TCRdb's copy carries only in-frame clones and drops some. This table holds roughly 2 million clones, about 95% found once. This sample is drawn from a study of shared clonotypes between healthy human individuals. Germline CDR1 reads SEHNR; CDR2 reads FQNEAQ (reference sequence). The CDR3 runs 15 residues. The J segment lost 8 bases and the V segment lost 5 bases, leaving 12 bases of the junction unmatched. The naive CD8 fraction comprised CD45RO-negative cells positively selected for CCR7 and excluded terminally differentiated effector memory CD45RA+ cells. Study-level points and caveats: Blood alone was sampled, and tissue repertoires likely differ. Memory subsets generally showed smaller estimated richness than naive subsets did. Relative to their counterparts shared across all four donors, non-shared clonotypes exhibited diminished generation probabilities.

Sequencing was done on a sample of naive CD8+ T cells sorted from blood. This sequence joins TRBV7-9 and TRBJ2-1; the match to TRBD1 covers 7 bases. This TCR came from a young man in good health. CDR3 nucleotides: TGTGCCAGCAGCCCCCAGACAGGGTGGGTCGATGAGCAGTTCTTC. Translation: CASSPQTGWVDEQFF. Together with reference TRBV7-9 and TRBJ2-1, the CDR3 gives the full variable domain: DTGVSQNPRHKITKRGQNVTFRCDPISEHNRLYWYRQTLGQGPEFLTYFQNEAQLEKSRLLSDRFSAERPKGSFSTLEIQRTEQGDSAMYLCASSPQTGWVDEQFFGPGTRLTVL.